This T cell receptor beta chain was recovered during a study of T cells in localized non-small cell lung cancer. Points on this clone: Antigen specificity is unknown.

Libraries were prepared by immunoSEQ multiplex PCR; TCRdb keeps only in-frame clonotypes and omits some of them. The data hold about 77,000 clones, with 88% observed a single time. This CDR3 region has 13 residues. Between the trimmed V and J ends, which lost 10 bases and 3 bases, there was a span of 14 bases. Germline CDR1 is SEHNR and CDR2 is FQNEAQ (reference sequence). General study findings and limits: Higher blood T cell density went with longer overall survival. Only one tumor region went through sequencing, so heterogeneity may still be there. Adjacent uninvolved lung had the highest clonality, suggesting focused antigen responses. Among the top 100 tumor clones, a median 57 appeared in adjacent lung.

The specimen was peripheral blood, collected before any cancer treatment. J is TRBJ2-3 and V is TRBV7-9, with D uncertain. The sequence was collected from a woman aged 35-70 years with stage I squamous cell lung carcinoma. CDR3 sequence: CAIQVGSTDTQYF. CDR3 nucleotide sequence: TGTGCCATCCAAGTAGGATCGACAGATACGCAGTATTTT.